This is a list of T cell receptor beta chains from one sample in a study of cytomegalovirus exposure and HLA in healthy donors. Clones were read by immunoSEQ multiplex PCR, and TCRdb kept only the in-frame ones, dropping some. Among about 400,000 clones listed, about nine tenths were seen once. The sequenced material came from PBMCs. The receptors were sampled from a woman between 18 and 29 years old in good health and CMV-seronegative. Both conserved end residues are part of each CDR3. A D gene is named only where the DNA matches it firmly. Rows give clone size only sometimes, using once, few, many, or a class for an expanded clone.

d_call,v_call,j_call,clone_size,cdr3_nt,cdr3_aa
TRBD1,TRBV10-1,TRBJ2-1,.,TGCGCCAGCAGTGAGCCTTCACAGGGGAGTGATGAGCAGTTCTTC,CASSEPSQGSDEQFF
.,TRBV28,TRBJ1-3,.,TGTGCCAGCAGTACTTTTACTTTCATATATTTT,CASSTFTFIYF
TRBD2,TRBV29-1,TRBJ2-7,few,TGCAGCGTTGAAGGCGGGAGTGGATACGAGCAGTACTTC,CSVEGGSGYEQYF
TRBD2,TRBV30,TRBJ2-1,few,TGTGCCTGGGACCTGACTAGCGGGGACCTCTACAATGAGCAGTTCTTC,CAWDLTSGDLYNEQFF
.,TRBV7-9,TRBJ1-3,.,TGTGCCAGCCGGCAGGGGACTGGAAACACCATATATTTT,CASRQGTGNTIYF
.,TRBV11-2,TRBJ2-7,once,TGTGCCAGCAGCTTACAGGGGTCCGCTTCCTACGAGCAGTACTTC,CASSLQGSASYEQYF
.,TRBV19,TRBJ2-6,.,TGTGCCAGTAGTGGCTATTACAGGGCTGGGGCCAACGTCCTGACTTTC,CASSGYYRAGANVLTF
TRBD1,TRBV28,TRBJ1-2,once,TGTGCCAGCAGTTTGACAGGGGGCGCCTATGGCTACACCTTC,CASSLTGGAYGYTF
.,TRBV28,TRBJ1-1,.,TGTGCCAGCAGTCCCTCGGGTGAAGCTTTCTTT,CASSPSGEAFF
TRBD2,TRBV7-2,TRBJ2-7,.,TGTGCCAGCAGTTTCGGGACTAGCGGCTACGAGCAGTACTTC,CASSFGTSGYEQYF
TRBD1,TRBV6-5,TRBJ2-7,.,TGTGCCAGTGTACAGGGGGAAGGCCACGAGCAGTACTTC,CASVQGEGHEQYF
.,TRBV5-1,TRBJ2-7,.,TGCGCCAGCAGCTTCCTAGACCCCAAGTACGAGCAGTACTTC,CASSFLDPKYEQYF
TRBD1,TRBV18,TRBJ1-3,.,TGTGCCAGCTCACAAGGACAGGGGGCGATTGGAAACACCATATATTTT,CASSQGQGAIGNTIYF
.,TRBV11-2,TRBJ2-7,.,TGTGCCAGCACCCCCCAAGACAAGTTATCCGCCGAGCAGTACTTC,CASTPQDKLSAEQYF
.,TRBV28,TRBJ2-1,few,TGTGCCAGCAGCCGAGGTGATGGAATGTCTTACAATGAGCAGTTCTTC,CASSRGDGMSYNEQFF